Sequencing of this T cell receptor beta chain was carried out in a study of PD-1 blockade in classical Hodgkin lymphoma. The study's findings and limits: CD4+ TCR diversity rose significantly by C4D1, and CD8+ TCR diversity did not.

For this clone: Its cognate antigen is unknown.

Some clones are missing from TCRdb's copy, which holds only in-frame ones; the method was immunoSEQ multiplex PCR. The table lists about 9,700 clones, roughly four fifths of them singletons. This CDR3 comprises 15 residues. CDR1 and CDR2 from the germline V gene are SGHVS and FNYEAQ. Trimming took 5 bases from V and 0 from J, leaving 8 bases between them. Time point denoted: cycle 4 day 1 (C4D1), after five to seven weeks of nivolumab. Each of the patients experienced relapse following autologous stem cell transplantation, and their brentuximab vedotin exposure differed. Thawed PBMCs yielded CD4+ T cells through magnetic negative selection.

The chain carries TRBV7-6 and TRBJ2-6; TRBD1 is a possible D gene (5 bases). The clonotype comes from a human donor with classical Hodgkin lymphoma. The starting material was CD4+ T cells from blood, obtained before the fourth cycle of nivolumab. CDR3 sequence: CASSPDNSGANVLTF. CDR3 sequence (DNA): TGTGCCAGCAGCCCGGACAACTCTGGGGCCAACGTCCTGACTTTC.